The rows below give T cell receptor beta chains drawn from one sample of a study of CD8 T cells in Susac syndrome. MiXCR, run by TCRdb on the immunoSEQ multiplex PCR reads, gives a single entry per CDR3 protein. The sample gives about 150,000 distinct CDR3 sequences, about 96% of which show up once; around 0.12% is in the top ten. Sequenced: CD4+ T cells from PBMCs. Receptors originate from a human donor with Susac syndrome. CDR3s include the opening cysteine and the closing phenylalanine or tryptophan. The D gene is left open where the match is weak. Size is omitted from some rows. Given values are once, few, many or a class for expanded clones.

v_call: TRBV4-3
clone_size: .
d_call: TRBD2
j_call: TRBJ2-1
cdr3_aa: CASSQEAGGSFIEQFF
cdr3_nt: TGCGCCAGCAGCCAAGAAGCGGGGGGCTCATTCATTGAGCAGTTCTTC

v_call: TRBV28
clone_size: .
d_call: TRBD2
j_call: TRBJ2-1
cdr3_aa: CASSLVSGGVSYNEQFF
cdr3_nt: TGTGCCAGCAGTTTAGTGAGCGGGGGAGTCTCCTACAATGAGCAGTTCTTC

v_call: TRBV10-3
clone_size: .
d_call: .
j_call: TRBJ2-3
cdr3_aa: CAIRSQSGDTQYF
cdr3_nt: TGTGCCATCAGAAGCCAGTCAGGAGATACGCAGTATTTT

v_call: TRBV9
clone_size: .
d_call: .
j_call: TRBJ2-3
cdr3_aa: CASSRDAISTDTQYF
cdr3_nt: TGTGCCAGCAGTCGGGACGCTATTAGCACAGATACGCAGTATTTT

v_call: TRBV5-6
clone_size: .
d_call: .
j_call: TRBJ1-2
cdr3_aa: CASSLDMPSNYGYTF
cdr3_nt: TGTGCCAGCAGCTTGGACATGCCTTCAAACTATGGCTACACCTTC

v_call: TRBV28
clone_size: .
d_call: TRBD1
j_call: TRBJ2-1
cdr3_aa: CASSLPTGFNEQFF
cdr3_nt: TGTGCCAGCAGTCTCCCGACAGGGTTCAATGAGCAGTTCTTC

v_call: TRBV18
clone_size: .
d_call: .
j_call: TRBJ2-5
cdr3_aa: CASSPPVWDAKEETQYF
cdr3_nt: TGTGCCAGCTCACCACCGGTTTGGGACGCTAAGGAAGAGACCCAGTACTTC

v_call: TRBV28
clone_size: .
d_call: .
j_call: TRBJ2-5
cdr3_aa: CASSLGDRRKETQYF
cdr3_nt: TGTGCCAGCAGTTTGGGAGACAGGCGAAAAGAGACCCAGTACTTC

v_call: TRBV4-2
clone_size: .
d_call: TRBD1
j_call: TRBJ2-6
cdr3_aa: CASSQDLPGQGSGANVLTF
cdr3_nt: TGTGCCAGCAGCCAAGACCTACCGGGACAGGGGTCTGGGGCCAACGTCCTGACTTTC

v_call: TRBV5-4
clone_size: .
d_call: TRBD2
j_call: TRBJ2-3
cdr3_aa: CASSTEPSRGGAGTDTQYF
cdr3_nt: TGTGCCAGCAGCACGGAACCCTCTCGCGGGGGGGCCGGGACAGATACGCAGTATTTT

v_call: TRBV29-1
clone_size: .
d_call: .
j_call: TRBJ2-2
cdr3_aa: CSGLKAGGLFF
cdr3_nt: TGCAGCGGTCTAAAGGCCGGGGGGCTGTTTTTT

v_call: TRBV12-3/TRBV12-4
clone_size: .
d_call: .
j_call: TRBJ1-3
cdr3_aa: CASSFNTAGNTIYF
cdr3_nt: TGTGCCAGCAGTTTTAACACAGCTGGAAACACCATATATTTT

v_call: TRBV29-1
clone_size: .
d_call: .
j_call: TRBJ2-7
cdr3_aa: CSVDFGNSYEQYF
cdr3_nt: TGCAGCGTTGATTTCGGGAACAGCTACGAGCAGTACTTC

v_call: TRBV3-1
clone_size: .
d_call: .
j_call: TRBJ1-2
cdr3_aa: CASSPAIDYGYTF
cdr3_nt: TGTGCCAGCAGCCCCGCAATAGACTATGGCTACACCTTC

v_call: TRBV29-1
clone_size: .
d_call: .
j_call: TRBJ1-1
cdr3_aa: CSVGRGGRTEAFF
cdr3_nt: TGCAGCGTCGGACGCGGGGGGAGGACTGAAGCTTTCTTT

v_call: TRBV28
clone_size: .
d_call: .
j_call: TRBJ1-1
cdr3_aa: CASSSGGLEAFF
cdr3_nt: TGTGCCAGCAGTTCCGGGGGGCTCGAAGCTTTCTTT

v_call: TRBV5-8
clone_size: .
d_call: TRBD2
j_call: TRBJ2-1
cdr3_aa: CASSLAGTSGGANEQFF
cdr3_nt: TGTGCCAGCAGCTTGGCCGGGACTAGCGGGGGGGCCAATGAGCAGTTCTTC

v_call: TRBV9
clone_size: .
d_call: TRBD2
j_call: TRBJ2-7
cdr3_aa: CASSVGLAAAYEQYF
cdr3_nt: TGTGCCAGCAGCGTGGGACTAGCGGCGGCCTACGAGCAGTACTTC

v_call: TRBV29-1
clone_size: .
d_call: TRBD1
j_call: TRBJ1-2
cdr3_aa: CSAGTGENYTF
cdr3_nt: TGCAGCGCCGGGACAGGGGAAAACTACACCTTC

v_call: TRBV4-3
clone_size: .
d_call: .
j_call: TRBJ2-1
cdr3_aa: CASSHSRVDEQFF
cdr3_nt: TGCGCCAGCAGCCACTCAAGGGTGGATGAGCAGTTCTTC

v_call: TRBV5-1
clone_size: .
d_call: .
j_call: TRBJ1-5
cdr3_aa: CASSLAAGSQPQHF
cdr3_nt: TGCGCCAGCAGCTTGGCCGCGGGGAGCCAGCCCCAGCATTTT

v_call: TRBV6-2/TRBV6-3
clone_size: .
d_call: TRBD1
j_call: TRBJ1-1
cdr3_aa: CASSPGQVRAMNTEAFF
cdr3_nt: TGTGCCAGCAGTCCAGGACAGGTCCGGGCGATGAACACTGAAGCTTTCTTT

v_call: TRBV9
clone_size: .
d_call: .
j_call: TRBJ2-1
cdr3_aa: CASSAESLSVSGEPTESVYNEQFF
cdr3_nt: TGTGCCAGCAGCGCCGAGTCTCTCTCAGTTTCAGGGGAACCCACCGAGTCCGTTTACAATGAGCAGTTCTTC

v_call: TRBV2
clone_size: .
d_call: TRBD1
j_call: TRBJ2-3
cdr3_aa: CASRRTGVTDTQYF
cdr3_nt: TGTGCCAGCAGGAGGACAGGGGTCACAGATACGCAGTATTTT

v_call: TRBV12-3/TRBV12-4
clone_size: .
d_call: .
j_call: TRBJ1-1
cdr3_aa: CASSTEFTEAFF
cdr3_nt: TGTGCCAGCAGTACCGAATTCACTGAAGCTTTCTTT

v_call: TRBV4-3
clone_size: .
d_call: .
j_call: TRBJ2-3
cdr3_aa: CASSQDHGGTTDTQYF
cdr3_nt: TGCGCCAGCAGCCAAGATCACGGGGGTACTACAGATACGCAGTATTTT

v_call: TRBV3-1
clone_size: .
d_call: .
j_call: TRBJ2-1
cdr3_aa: CASRPGDGAYNEQFF
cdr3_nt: TGTGCCAGCCGCCCTGGGGACGGGGCCTACAATGAGCAGTTCTTC

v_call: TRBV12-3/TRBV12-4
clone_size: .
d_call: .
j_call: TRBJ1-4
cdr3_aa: CASSFGQGENEKLFF
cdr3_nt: TGTGCCAGCAGTTTCGGACAAGGAGAAAATGAAAAACTGTTTTTT

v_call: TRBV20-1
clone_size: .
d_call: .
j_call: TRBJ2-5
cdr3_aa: CSARRELVGIWGTQYF
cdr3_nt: TGCAGTGCTAGGAGGGAACTAGTCGGGATTTGGGGGACCCAGTACTTC

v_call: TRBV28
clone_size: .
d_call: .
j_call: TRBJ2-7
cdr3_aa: CASSLDIYEQYF
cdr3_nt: TGTGCCAGCAGTTTAGACATCTACGAGCAGTACTTC

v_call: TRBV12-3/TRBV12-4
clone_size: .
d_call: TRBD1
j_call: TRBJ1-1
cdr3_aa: CASSDRGRTEAFF
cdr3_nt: TGTGCCAGCAGTGACAGGGGGAGGACTGAAGCTTTCTTT

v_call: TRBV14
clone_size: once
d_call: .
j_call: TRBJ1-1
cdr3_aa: CASSQGGGGPPTEAFF
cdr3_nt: TGTGCCAGCAGCCAAGGGGGCGGGGGTCCCCCCACTGAAGCTTTCTTT

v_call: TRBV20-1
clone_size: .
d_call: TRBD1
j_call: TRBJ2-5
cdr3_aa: CSALQGARETQYF
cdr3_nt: TGCAGTGCTTTACAGGGGGCAAGAGAGACCCAGTACTTC

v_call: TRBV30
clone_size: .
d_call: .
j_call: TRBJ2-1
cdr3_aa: CAAGREGRGDEQFF
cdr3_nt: TGTGCCGCAGGTCGAGAAGGGAGAGGTGATGAGCAGTTCTTC

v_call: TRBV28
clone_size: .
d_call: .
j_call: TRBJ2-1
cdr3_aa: CASSLTSPSYNEQFF
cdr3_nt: TGTGCCAGCAGTTTAACTAGCCCCTCCTACAATGAGCAGTTCTTC

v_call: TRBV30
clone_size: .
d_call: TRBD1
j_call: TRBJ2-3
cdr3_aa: CAWSGSGDSRDTQYF
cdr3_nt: TGTGCCTGGAGTGGTTCTGGGGACAGCCGCGATACGCAGTATTTT

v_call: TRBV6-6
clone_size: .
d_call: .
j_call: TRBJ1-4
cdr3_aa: CASSYLRGEKLFF
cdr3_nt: TGTGCCAGCAGTTACCTTCGAGGGGAAAAGCTGTTTTTT

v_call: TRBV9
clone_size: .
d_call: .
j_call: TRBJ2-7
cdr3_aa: CASSGGLVSYEQYF
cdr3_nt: TGTGCCAGCAGCGGCGGACTTGTCTCCTACGAGCAGTACTTC

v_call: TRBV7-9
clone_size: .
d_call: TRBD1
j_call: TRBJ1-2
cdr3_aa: CASSGDRGDYGYTF
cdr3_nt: TGTGCCAGCAGCGGGGACAGGGGGGACTATGGCTACACCTTC

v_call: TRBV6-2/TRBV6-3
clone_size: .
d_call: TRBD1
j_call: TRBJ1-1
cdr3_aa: CASSRPGQGLTEAFF
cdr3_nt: TGTGCCAGCAGTCGACCGGGACAGGGGTTGACTGAAGCTTTCTTT

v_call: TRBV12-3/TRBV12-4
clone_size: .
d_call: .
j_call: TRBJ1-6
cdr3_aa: CASSLANSPLHF
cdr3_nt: TGTGCCAGCAGTTTGGCGAATTCACCCCTCCACTTT

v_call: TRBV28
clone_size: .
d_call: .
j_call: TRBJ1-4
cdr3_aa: CASNGGANEKLFF
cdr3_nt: TGTGCCAGCAATGGGGGAGCTAATGAAAAACTGTTTTTT

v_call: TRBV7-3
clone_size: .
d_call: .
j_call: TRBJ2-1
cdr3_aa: CASSYSGPLNEQFF
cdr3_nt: TGTGCCAGCAGCTACAGCGGCCCCCTCAATGAGCAGTTCTTC

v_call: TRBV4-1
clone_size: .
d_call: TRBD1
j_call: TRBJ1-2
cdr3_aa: CASSQVGQGYGYTF
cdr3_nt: TGCGCCAGCAGCCAAGTCGGACAGGGCTATGGCTACACCTTC

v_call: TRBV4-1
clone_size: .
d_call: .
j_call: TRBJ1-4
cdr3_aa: CASSQEQEAGEKLFF
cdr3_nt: TGCGCCAGCAGCCAAGAACAGGAGGCGGGTGAAAAACTGTTTTTT